Listed below are T cell receptor beta chains from one sample, sequenced in a study of PD-1 blockade in classical Hodgkin lymphoma. Assay: immunoSEQ multiplex PCR; the TCRdb copy retains only in-frame clones and omits some. This table has tens of thousands of clones, 76% appearing once. The material sequenced was peripheral blood mononuclear cells (PBMCs), taken at baseline. These TCRs come from a human donor with classical Hodgkin lymphoma. Each CDR3 is given with its conserved first and last residue. Each record gives: clone size, D gene, J gene, V gene, CDR3 protein, CDR3 DNA. A D gene is named only where the DNA matches it firmly. Clone size, where shown, is once, few, many, or a class for clones that have expanded.

NA,NA,TRBJ2-5,TRBV9,CASSVGLGARETQYF,TGTGCCAGCAGCGTAGGTCTCGGGGCGAGGGAGACCCAGTACTTC
few,NA,TRBJ2-3,TRBV19,CASSPSPPLTDTQYF,TGTGCCAGTAGTCCATCCCCGCCCCTCACAGATACGCAGTATTTT
NA,NA,TRBJ2-6,TRBV5-1,CASSLGSGANVLTF,TGCGCCAGCAGCTTAGGGTCTGGGGCCAACGTCCTGACTTTC
NA,NA,TRBJ2-2,TRBV10-3,CAISESNRKYNTGELFF,TGTGCCATCAGTGAGTCGAACAGAAAATACAACACCGGGGAGCTGTTTTTT
NA,NA,TRBJ1-4,TRBV6-5,CASSTTPTGYKKLFF,TGTGCCAGCAGCACTACACCGACAGGCTACAAAAAACTGTTTTTT
NA,TRBD1,TRBJ1-5,TRBV7-2,CASSLAPFVSGGQPQHF,TGTGCCAGCAGCTTAGCGCCGTTTGTGTCAGGGGGGCAGCCCCAGCATTTT
NA,TRBD1,TRBJ2-7,TRBV7-2,CASSLATGAYEQYF,TGTGCCAGCAGCTTAGCCACAGGGGCCTACGAGCAGTACTTC
NA,NA,TRBJ2-7,TRBV10-2,CASSESWGPYEQYF,TGCGCCAGCAGTGAGTCTTGGGGACCCTACGAGCAGTACTTC
NA,NA,TRBJ2-3,TRBV28,CASSLAFRDTQYF,TGTGCCAGCAGCCTTGCCTTTCGGGATACGCAGTATTTT
NA,NA,TRBJ2-7,TRBV5-1,CASSLNRDISYEQYF,TGCGCCAGCAGCTTGAACAGGGATATCTCCTACGAGCAGTACTTC
NA,NA,TRBJ1-2,TRBV5-1,CASSLNDYGYTF,TGCGCCAGCAGCTTGAATGACTATGGCTACACCTTC
few,NA,TRBJ2-5,TRBV11-2,CASSIALLAEETQYF,TGTGCCAGCAGCATAGCCCTACTAGCAGAAGAGACCCAGTACTTC
NA,NA,TRBJ2-1,TRBV27,CASGRLAGTNEQFF,TGTGCCAGCGGGCGGTTGGCGGGAACCAATGAGCAGTTCTTC
once,NA,TRBJ1-2,TRBV19,CASSIPLQISYGYTF,TGTGCCAGTAGTATACCCCTCCAGATTTCCTATGGCTACACCTTC
NA,NA,TRBJ1-1,TRBV19,CASKSSMNTEAFF,TGTGCCAGTAAATCCTCCATGAACACTGAAGCTTTCTTT
NA,NA,TRBJ2-7,TRBV6-6,CASRAGPGQPYEQYF,TGTGCCAGCAGGGCGGGGCCGGGACAGCCGTACGAGCAGTACTTC
NA,NA,TRBJ1-1,TRBV7-9,CASSLWGEDTEAFF,TGTGCCAGCAGCTTATGGGGGGAAGACACTGAAGCTTTCTTT
NA,NA,TRBJ2-3,TRBV5-4,CASSLRSTDTQYF,TGTGCCAGCAGTCTCAGAAGCACAGATACGCAGTATTTT
NA,NA,TRBJ2-7,TRBV5-4,CASSSAQGTYEQYF,TGTGCCAGCAGCTCGGCTCAGGGTACCTACGAGCAGTACTTC
NA,NA,TRBJ1-5,TRBV6-6,CASRREGGGQPQHF,TGTGCCAGCAGACGAGAAGGGGGTGGTCAGCCCCAGCATTTT
NA,NA,TRBJ2-7,TRBV7-2,CASSSAGFSYEQYF,TGTGCCAGCAGCTCGGCAGGCTTCTCCTACGAGCAGTACTTC
NA,NA,TRBJ2-5,TRBV11-3,CASSLGPTLAETQYF,TGTGCCAGCAGCTTAGGGCCTACCCTAGCGGAGACCCAGTACTTC
NA,NA,TRBJ1-1,TRBV6-6,CASSAGTLNTEAFF,TGTGCCAGCAGTGCCGGGACATTGAACACTGAAGCTTTCTTT
few,NA,TRBJ2-7,TRBV19,CASSISLGSEQYF,TGTGCCAGTAGTATATCACTGGGAAGCGAGCAGTACTTC
NA,NA,TRBJ2-7,TRBV7-2,CASSLVSTYEQYF,TGTGCCAGCAGCTTAGTCTCCACGTACGAGCAGTACTTC
NA,NA,TRBJ2-2,TRBV28,CASRRGPGELFF,TGTGCCAGCAGGAGGGGTCCCGGGGAGCTGTTTTTT
few,NA,TRBJ2-7,TRBV5-6,CASSLGLGGNYEQYF,TGTGCCAGCAGCTTGGGTTTGGGCGGAAACTACGAGCAGTACTTC
NA,NA,TRBJ2-3,TRBV6-6,CASTLGGSQYF,TGTGCCAGCACTCTAGGAGGGTCCCAGTATTTT
few,NA,TRBJ2-3,TRBV7-2,CASSLRGLPSTDTQYF,TGTGCCAGCAGCCTCCGAGGGTTGCCTAGCACAGATACGCAGTATTTT
NA,NA,TRBJ2-7,TRBV6-6,CASSYSTGQKNEQYF,TGTGCCAGCAGTTACTCCACTGGACAGAAAAACGAGCAGTACTTC
NA,NA,TRBJ2-1,TRBV6-4,CASAPTEGYEQFF,TGTGCCAGCGCCCCCACTGAAGGGTATGAGCAGTTCTTC
NA,TRBD1,TRBJ1-1,TRBV30,CAWNRGPEAFF,TGTGCCTGGAACAGGGGACCTGAAGCTTTCTTT